A selection of T cell receptor beta chains follows, all from one sample in a study of a mutant IDH1 vaccine in newly diagnosed glioma. Assay: immunoSEQ multiplex PCR; the TCRdb copy retains only in-frame clones and omits some. The repertoire has roughly 60,000 clones, approximately 84% of them found once; the top ten carry over 4%. These receptors have no identified antigens. Source: PBMCs, taken from a glioma patient whose treatment included an IDH1 peptide vaccine. All receptors derive from a man between 25 and 39 years old with glioma. Each CDR3 is given with its conserved first and last residue. Fields, in order: J gene, clone size, D gene, V gene, CDR3 DNA, CDR3 protein. D genes are given only for firm matches. Some rows have no size entry. The others give once, few or many, or a class for an expanded clone.

TRBJ1-6 - - TRBV4-1 TGCGCCAGCAGCCAAGACCCAGGGGCCAGCTCCTATAATTCACCCCTCCACTTT CASSQDPGASSYNSPLHF
TRBJ1-4 - - TRBV19 TGTGCCAGTAGTGGCGACCTCCTGGGCAATGAAAAACTGTTTTTT CASSGDLLGNEKLFF
TRBJ1-3 - TRBD1 TRBV18 TGTGCCAGCTCTCCGCCTTCAGGGGGCCGGAACACCATATATTTT CASSPPSGGRNTIYF
TRBJ2-7 - - TRBV9 TGTGCCAGCAGCGTAACGGGGATCGGCGCGGAGCAGTACTTC CASSVTGIGAEQYF
TRBJ2-7 - - TRBV11-2 TGTGCCAGCAGCTTAGAGGAGGGAGCCCTTCCGTACGAGCAGTACTTC CASSLEEGALPYEQYF
TRBJ2-3 - TRBD1 TRBV5-1 TGCGCCAGCAGCTACCGGGACAGGGGAACAGATACGCAGTATTTT CASSYRDRGTDTQYF
TRBJ1-1 - - TRBV10-2 TGCGCCAGCGCGGGGGGGGGTGAAGCTTTCTTT CASAGGGEAFF
TRBJ1-2 once - TRBV5-1 TGCGCCAGCAGCTTGGTTCCAGGACAAGAATATGGCTACACCTTC CASSLVPGQEYGYTF
TRBJ1-2 - - TRBV9 TGTGCCAGCAGCGAGCTCCAGGGACTAAGAAATTACGGCTACACCTTC CASSELQGLRNYGYTF
TRBJ2-7 - TRBD2 TRBV27 TGTGCCAGCAGTAGAAGACTAGCGGGGGGGGCATACGAGCAGTACTTC CASSRRLAGGAYEQYF
TRBJ2-5 - - TRBV5-1 TGCGCCAGCAGCCCCCCGGTAGCGGAAGAGACCCAGTACTTC CASSPPVAEETQYF
TRBJ2-2 - - TRBV10-1 TGCGCCAGCAGTGAGCACCGGTCTAGGGGCACCGGGGAGCTGTTTTTT CASSEHRSRGTGELFF
TRBJ2-5 - TRBD1 TRBV15 TGTGCCACCAGCAGAGATAGGACAGGCGGGGAGACCCAGTACTTC CATSRDRTGGETQYF
TRBJ1-6 - - TRBV2 TGTGCCAGCAGTTCGGCCCTGCTGGCACCCCTCCACTTT CASSSALLAPLHF
TRBJ2-7 - - TRBV30 TGTGCCTGGAGCAACAGGAGGAAGTCCTACGAGCAGTACTTC CAWSNRRKSYEQYF
TRBJ1-2 - - TRBV11-2 TGTGCCAGCAGCTTAGAAAGGTCGGCGAACTATGGCTACACCTTC CASSLERSANYGYTF
TRBJ2-7 - TRBD1 TRBV2 TGTGCCGGAACAGGGGCGCGGAGCTCCTACGAGCAGTACTTC CAGTGARSSYEQYF
TRBJ2-7 - TRBD1 TRBV4-1 TGCGCCAGCAGCCAAGGGGGACAGGGGGCTAAACGCGAAGGGCAGTACTTC CASSQGGQGAKREGQYF
TRBJ1-1 - - TRBV27 TGTGCCAGCAGTTTAAATGGGGAGGCGTTATTGACTGAAGCTTTCTTT CASSLNGEALLTEAFF
TRBJ2-7 - - TRBV5-1 TGCGCCAGCAGCTTTGGGGGGAAGCCGTACTTC CASSFGGKPYF
TRBJ2-7 - - TRBV9 TGTGCCAGCAGCGTAGGATCGGGGTCCTCCTACGAGCAGTACTTC CASSVGSGSSYEQYF
TRBJ1-1 - - TRBV10-2 TGCGCCACGGGGGAGGAGTGGATGAACACTGAAGCTTTCTTT CATGEEWMNTEAFF
TRBJ1-6 - - TRBV7-2 TGTGCCAGCAGCTTAGGGACAGCCGGGGGTAATTCACCCCTCCACTTT CASSLGTAGGNSPLHF
TRBJ2-5 - - TRBV19 TGTGCCAGTAGCCACGAACCGGACAGACAAGAGACCCAGTACTTC CASSHEPDRQETQYF
TRBJ2-1 - TRBD2 TRBV6-1 TGTGCCAGCAGTGAGCGACGAGCGGGGGGTGGGAATGAGCAGTTCTTC CASSERRAGGGNEQFF
TRBJ1-5 few TRBD1 TRBV7-9 TGTGCCAGCAGCTCCCCACAGGGGACCGGAACCTATAGCAATCAGCCCCAGCATTTT CASSSPQGTGTYSNQPQHF
TRBJ1-5 once TRBD1 TRBV2 TGTGCCAGCAGCGGGACAGGTAATCAGCCCCAGCATTTT CASSGTGNQPQHF
TRBJ1-5 - TRBD1 TRBV6-1 TGTGCCAGCAGGAAGGGACAGATCAATCAGCCCCAGCATTTT CASRKGQINQPQHF
TRBJ2-7 - TRBD1 TRBV20-1 TGCAGTGTACAGGGGATCTACGAGCAGTACTTC CSVQGIYEQYF
TRBJ1-5 - - TRBV5-8 TGTGCCAGCAGCTTTCGACAGGGCAATCAGCCCCAGCATTTT CASSFRQGNQPQHF
TRBJ2-7 once TRBD1 TRBV4-1 TGCGCCAGCAGCCTACAAGGACAGGGTACGGTCTACGAGCAGTACTTC CASSLQGQGTVYEQYF
TRBJ2-7 - - TRBV6-6 TGTGCCAGCACCCCTCGAGGGGGTAGCTCCTACGAGCAGTACTTC CASTPRGGSSYEQYF
TRBJ1-4 - TRBD1 TRBV28 TGTGCCAGCAGTTCCTGGGACAGTCAGATTGAAAAACTGTTTTTT CASSSWDSQIEKLFF
TRBJ2-7 once - TRBV9 TGTGCCAGCAGCGACCCCCTGGGGGTAAAGCAGTACTTC CASSDPLGVKQYF
TRBJ1-1 few - TRBV2 TGTGCCAGCAGTGCAATGGGAGTGAACACTGAAGCTTTCTTT CASSAMGVNTEAFF
TRBJ1-5 - TRBD1 TRBV2 TGTGCCAGCAGTGTCCAGGGGGGAGGGCCCCAGCATTTT CASSVQGGGPQHF